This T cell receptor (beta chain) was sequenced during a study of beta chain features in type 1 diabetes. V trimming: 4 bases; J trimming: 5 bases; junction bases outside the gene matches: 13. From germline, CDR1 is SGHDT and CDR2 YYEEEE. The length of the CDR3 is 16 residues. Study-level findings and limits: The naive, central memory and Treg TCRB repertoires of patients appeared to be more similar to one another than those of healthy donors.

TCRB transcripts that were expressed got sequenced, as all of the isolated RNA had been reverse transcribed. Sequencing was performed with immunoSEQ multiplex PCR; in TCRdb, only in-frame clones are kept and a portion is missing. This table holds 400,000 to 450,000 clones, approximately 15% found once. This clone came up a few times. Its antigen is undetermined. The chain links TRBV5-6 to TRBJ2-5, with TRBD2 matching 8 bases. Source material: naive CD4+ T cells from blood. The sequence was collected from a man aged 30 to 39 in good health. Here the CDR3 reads CASSVEAGAVSETQYF. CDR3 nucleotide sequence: TGTGCCAGCAGCGTAGAAGCGGGAGCAGTCTCGGAGACCCAGTACTTC.